A selection of T cell receptor beta chains follows, all from one sample in a study of CD8 T cell repertoires and HIV-1 epitope variants. What these receptors recognize is not known. Profiled with immunoSEQ multiplex PCR; TCRdb holds only in-frame clones, not every one. The table lists some 6,000 clones, about two thirds of them singletons, with around half in the top ten. Specimen: cultured CD8+ T cells derived from PBMCs. The receptors derive from a male donor with HIV. CDR3s include the opening cysteine and the closing phenylalanine or tryptophan. D genes are given only for firm matches. Expanded clones get a size class; other rows say once, few or many, or leave the size out.

size,V,J,D,CDR3,DNA
few,TRBV7-9,TRBJ2-7,TRBD1,CASSPADRAYEQYF,TGTGCCAGCAGCCCCGCGGACAGGGCCTACGAGCAGTACTTC
-,TRBV7-9,TRBJ1-2,-,CASSLVGQNYGYTF,TGTGCCAGCAGCTTAGTAGGGCAGAACTATGGCTACACCTTC
-,TRBV11-2,TRBJ2-1,TRBD1,CASSSTQGQGYGEQFF,TGTGCCAGCAGCTCGACCCAGGGACAGGGTTATGGTGAGCAGTTCTTC
large,TRBV28,TRBJ1-1,-,CATFPTGSNTEAFF,TGTGCCACCTTTCCGACAGGCTCGAACACTGAAGCTTTCTTT
-,TRBV19,TRBJ2-1,-,CASNEGYNEQFF,TGTGCCAGTAACGAGGGCTACAATGAGCAGTTCTTC
-,TRBV7-2,TRBJ1-1,-,CASSPAGVGTEAFF,TGTGCCAGCAGCCCCGCGGGGGTTGGCACTGAAGCTTTCTTT
-,TRBV6-5,TRBJ1-2,-,CASTSNAGYGYTF,TGTGCCAGCACCTCGAACGCGGGGTATGGCTACACCTTC
-,TRBV11-2,TRBJ2-3,TRBD2,CASSLAGGADTQYF,TGTGCCAGCAGCTTAGCGGGAGGGGCAGATACGCAGTATTTT
few,TRBV28,TRBJ1-4,-,CASSSNIEKLFF,TGTGCCAGCAGTTCAAATATTGAAAAACTGTTTTTT
few,TRBV7-9,TRBJ1-1,-,CASGPNTAGPNTEAFF,TGTGCCAGCGGACCGAACACGGCAGGACCGAACACTGAAGCTTTCTTT
-,TRBV27,TRBJ2-7,TRBD1,CASSPSGQGAYEQYF,TGTGCCAGCAGTCCCTCCGGACAGGGGGCTTACGAGCAGTACTTC
-,TRBV4-2,TRBJ2-5,TRBD2,CASSQPTSGGALETQYF,TGTGCCAGCAGCCAGCCTACTAGCGGGGGGGCTTTGGAGACCCAGTACTTC
-,TRBV7-6,TRBJ2-2,TRBD2,CASSLLGTSGSLGELFF,TGTGCCAGCAGCTTATTAGGGACTAGCGGGAGCCTGGGGGAGCTGTTTTTT
-,TRBV29-1,TRBJ2-7,-,CSVPDGNYEQYF,TGCAGCGTCCCGGACGGAAATTACGAGCAGTACTTC
-,TRBV7-2,TRBJ2-2,-,CASSSAGRTGELFF,TGTGCCAGCAGCTCGGCAGGGAGGACCGGGGAGCTGTTTTTT
-,TRBV30,TRBJ2-7,-,CAWSFVRGPEQYF,TGTGCCTGGAGTTTTGTCAGGGGTCCCGAGCAGTACTTC
-,TRBV10-3,TRBJ2-2,TRBD1,CAITPRTGVNTGELFF,TGTGCCATCACCCCGAGGACAGGGGTAAACACCGGGGAGCTGTTTTTT
-,TRBV19,TRBJ2-1,-,CASSIDDRFYNEQFF,TGTGCCAGTAGTATTGATGACAGGTTCTACAATGAGCAGTTCTTC